These 13 T cell receptor beta chains were all obtained from the same sample, sequenced in a study of cytomegalovirus exposure and HLA in healthy donors. Researchers ran the PCR with 60 Vbeta and 13 Jbeta primers. TCRdb keeps only in-frame clones here, not all; method: immunoSEQ multiplex PCR. This sample has about 230,000 clones, with about 89% found just once. Sequencing input: PBMCs. The source is a woman aged 18-29 years in good health and CMV-seronegative.

This chain joins TRBV2 and TRBJ2-5; 7 nucleotides agree with TRBD2. Germline loops: CDR1 SNHLY, CDR2 FYNNEI. The V segment lost 6 bases and the J segment 4 bases; nucleotides outside the gene matches: 11. The CDR3 totals 15 residues. This chain's CDR3 is CASRGPGGISETQYF. The CDR3 nucleotides are TGTGCCAGCAGGGGACCCGGGGGGATTTCAGAGACCCAGTACTTC.

This clone turned up a few times. The chain employs TRBV19 and TRBJ1-2; D remains unclear. The germline V gene encodes CDR1 LNHDA and CDR2 SQIVND (reference sequence). The CDR3 totals 14 residues. Between the trimmed V and J ends, which lost 3 bases and 4 bases, there was a span of 12 bases. For the CDR3, the DNA is TGTGCCAGTAGTATTGGCAGTAACGTCTATGGCTACACCTTC. This translates into CASSIGSNVYGYTF.

This clone has only a few counts. The V and J genes are TRBV18 and TRBJ2-1, with 10 positions matching TRBD2. This CDR3 is 16 amino acids long. V lost 6 bases to trimming and J lost 3 bases; unmatched junction nucleotides: 8. The germline CDR1 and CDR2 sequences are KGHSH and LQKENI. The CDR3, as DNA: TGTGCCAGCTCCACAGGGACTAGCGCTTTCTACAATGAGCAGTTCTTC. Protein: CASSTGTSAFYNEQFF.

The gene calls are TRBV9 and TRBJ1-4; the D gene is possibly TRBD1 (5 bases). The CDR3 spans 15 residues. The germline V and J ends were trimmed by 0 bases and 8 bases, with 14 bases remaining between them. Germline CDR1 SGDLS, CDR2 YYNGEE. CDR3 in DNA: TGTGCCAGCAGCGTAGGAAGTTCAGGGCTCGAAAAACTGTTTTTT. Protein product: CASSVGSSGLEKLFF.

The CDR3 loop reads CASSPPGQGPVGQYF. The CDR3 DNA is TGTGCCAGCTCACCACCGGGACAGGGGCCAGTGGGGCAGTACTTC. The chain links TRBV18 to TRBJ2-7, with 10 positions matching TRBD1. This CDR3 is built from 15 residues. The ends lost 0 bases at V and 9 bases at J; junction bases unmatched: 8. The germline V gene encodes CDR1 KGHSH and CDR2 LQKENI. Filled out from reference TRBV18 and TRBJ2-7, the complete variable domain reads NAGVMQNPRHLVRRRGQEARLRCSPMKGHSHVYWYRQLPEEGLKFMVYLQKENIIDESGMPKERFSAEFPKEGPSILRIQQVVRGDSAAYFCASSPPGQGPVGQYFGPGTRLTVT.

This clone occurred once. The chain employs TRBV6-1 and TRBJ1-4, with D possibly matching TRBD1 (5 bases). CDR1 is MNHNS and CDR2 is SASEGT in the germline V gene. Trimming pared 3 bases from V and 0 bases from J, leaving 11 bases between. There are 16 residues in the CDR3. CDR3 bases: TGTGCCAGCAGTGACCTAGGGGATGCAACTAATGAAAAACTGTTTTTT. Translating gives CASSDLGDATNEKLFF.

DNA of the CDR3: TGTGCCAGCAGCCCCGGGACAGTAATCAATCAGCCCCAGCATTTT. Amino acids: CASSPGTVINQPQHF. The chain recombines TRBV6-1 with TRBJ1-5, with 7 bases identical to TRBD1. The CDR3 runs 15 residues. Germline V gene lookup returns CDR1 MNHNS and CDR2 SASEGT. V shed 6 bases and J 3 bases; nucleotides not matched to a gene: 8.

This clone was detected once. Its ends do not fully match the called genes, so a read error is possible. CDR3 in DNA: TGTGCCAGCAGCGTGGGGACAGGGCTCGAGACCTTGGGCTTC. It is translated as CASSVGTGLETLGF. The V call is TRBV9, the J call TRBJ1-2, with 9 bases lining up with TRBD1. The CDR3 runs 14 residues. The germline V gene has CDR1 SGDLS and CDR2 YYNGEE.

V gene TRBV4-1 combines with J gene TRBJ2-5, with D perhaps matching TRBD1 (5 bases). V shed 4 bases and J shed 1 base, with 10 bases lying between them. Per germline, CDR1 MGHRA and CDR2 YSYEKL. The CDR3 sequence is 14 residues long. In DNA, the CDR3 is TGCGCCAGCAGCCCCCGACAGATCCAAGAGACCCAGTACTTC. It yields the protein CASSPRQIQETQYF.

The J gene is TRBJ2-5, the V gene TRBV4-1, with D unclear. The J call may be wrong; the DNA end is better matched by TRBJ2-7. The CDR3 consists of 11 residues. Germline V lookup: CDR1 MGHRA, CDR2 YSYEKL. CDR3 coding DNA: TGCGCCAGCAGCCAAGGATCCGAGCAGTACTTC. Its translation: CASSQGSEQYF.

The V call is TRBV6-5, the J call TRBJ2-7, with D possibly being TRBD2 (6 bases). Germline values: CDR1 MNHEY, CDR2 SVGAGI. V was shortened by 1 base and J by 6 bases, with 10 bases between the two germline ends. This CDR3 region has 13 residues. The CDR3 region has the DNA TGTGCCAGCAGTTACTTTAGCGGTCGCGAGCAGTACTTC. Amino acids: CASSYFSGREQYF.

This sequence joins TRBV7-6 and TRBJ1-4; 7 bases match TRBD1. This CDR3 comprises 15 residues. Trimming took 5 bases from V and 3 from J; bases not matched to a gene: 6. The germline V gene has CDR1 SGHVS and CDR2 FNYEAQ. The CDR3 loop reads CASSGRGQPNEKLFF. The CDR3 DNA is TGTGCCAGCAGCGGAAGGGGACAGCCTAATGAAAAACTGTTTTTT.

The rearrangement uses TRBV18 and TRBJ1-5, with D uncertain. Trimming stripped 3 bases from V and 7 bases from J, with 13 bases between. The CDR3 consists of 14 residues. Germline lookup yields CDR1 KGHSH and CDR2 LQKENI. The CDR3 DNA is TGTGCCAGCTCACCCCCTGGGCCTAGCCAGCCCCAGCATTTT. This gives the protein CASSPPGPSQPQHF.